This T cell receptor (beta chain) originates from a study of cytotoxic CD8 clonotypes in ibrutinib-treated CLL. Study-level background: Response samples were obtained once patients had received a median 12 months of treatment, range 6 to 36.

Study findings and constraints: An increase in clonality occurred at ibrutinib response, followed by a return toward baseline at progression. Baseline levels of clonality went above those of age-matched healthy donors and moved with circulating CD8+ T-cell counts.

The CDR3 sequence is 17 residues long. Germline V gene sequence: CDR1 ENHRY, CDR2 SYGVKD. V lost 10 bases to trimming and J lost 4 bases; unmatched junction nucleotides: 19. With regard to this clone: What it recognizes is unknown.

Sequenced by immunoSEQ multiplex PCR; TCRdb stores in-frame clones only, minus some. The sample includes some 46,000 clones, 60% to 75% of them seen just once. This chain uses TRBV10-3 with TRBJ2-3; TRBD2 matches at 8 bases. Specimen: PBMCs, collected after 12 months of ibrutinib treatment. The sequence was collected from a human donor with chronic lymphocytic leukemia. The CDR3 DNA is TGTGCCACCACGAAGGCGATCGGTGGCGGGGGGTCAGATACGCAGTATTTT. This encodes CATTKAIGGGGSDTQYF.